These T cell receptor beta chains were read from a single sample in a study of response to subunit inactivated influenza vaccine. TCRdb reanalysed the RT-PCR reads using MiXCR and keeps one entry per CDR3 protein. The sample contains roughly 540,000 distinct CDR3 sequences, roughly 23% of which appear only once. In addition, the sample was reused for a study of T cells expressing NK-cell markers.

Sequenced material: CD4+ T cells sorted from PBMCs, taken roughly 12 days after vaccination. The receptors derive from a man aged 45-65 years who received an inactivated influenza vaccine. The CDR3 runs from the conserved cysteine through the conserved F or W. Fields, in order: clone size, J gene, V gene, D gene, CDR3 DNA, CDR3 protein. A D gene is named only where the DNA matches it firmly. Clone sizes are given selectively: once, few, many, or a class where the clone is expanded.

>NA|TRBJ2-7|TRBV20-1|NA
TGCAGTGCTACTCTAGCGAGTCATGGCTACGAGCAGTACTTC
CSATLASHGYEQYF
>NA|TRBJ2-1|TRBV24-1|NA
TGTGCCACCAGTGACCAGGGTCTGGCACAGTTCTTC
CATSDQGLAQFF
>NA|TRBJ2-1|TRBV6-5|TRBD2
TGTGCCAGCAGTTACGGAGCAACTAGCGGGATTATCAATGAGCAGTTCTTC
CASSYGATSGIINEQFF
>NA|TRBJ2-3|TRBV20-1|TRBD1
TGCAGTGCTAGGGGGACAGGGTTGCCACGCACAGATACGCAGTATTTT
CSARGTGLPRTDTQYF
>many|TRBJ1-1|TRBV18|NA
TGTGCCAGCTCACCAGGTTTGGCAGACACTGAAGCTTTCTTT
CASSPGLADTEAFF
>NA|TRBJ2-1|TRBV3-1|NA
TGTGCCAGCAGCCAAGCCCCTAGCGCGACTGTTAAGTTCTTC
CASSQAPSATVKFF
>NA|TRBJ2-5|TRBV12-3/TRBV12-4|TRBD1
TGTGCCAGCAGTTTAGGGACAGGGTTTCGAGAGACCCAGTACTTC
CASSLGTGFRETQYF
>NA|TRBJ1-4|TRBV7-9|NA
TGTGCCAGCAGCGTAGCACCGGGACGTTCGAATGAAAAACTGTTTTTT
CASSVAPGRSNEKLFF
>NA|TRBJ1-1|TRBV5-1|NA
TGCGCCAGCAGCTTGGACGGGAGGTTAATGAACACTGAAGCTTTCTTT
CASSLDGRLMNTEAFF
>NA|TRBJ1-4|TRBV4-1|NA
TGCGCCAGCAGCCAAGTCTCGGGGTCCGAAAAACTGTTTTTT
CASSQVSGSEKLFF
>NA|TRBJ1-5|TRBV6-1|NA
TGTGCCAGCAGTGAGGGACTGATGAGCAGTCAGCCCCAGCATTTT
CASSEGLMSSQPQHF
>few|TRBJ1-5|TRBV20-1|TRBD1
TGCAGTGCCAAGACAGGGGCATCTGGTGAGGAGCCCCAGCATTTT
CSAKTGASGEEPQHF
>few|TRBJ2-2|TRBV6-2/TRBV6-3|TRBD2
TGTGCCAGCAGTTACCAAAATCCGGGACTAGCGGGAATCAACACCGGGGAGCTGTTTTTT
CASSYQNPGLAGINTGELFF
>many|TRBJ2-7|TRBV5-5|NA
TGTGCCAGCAGCTCCAACTACGAGCAGTACTTC
CASSSNYEQYF
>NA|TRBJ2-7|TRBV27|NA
TGTGCCAGCAGTACCCGCCGGGTTAGCTCCTACGAGCAGTACTTC
CASSTRRVSSYEQYF
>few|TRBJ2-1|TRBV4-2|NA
TGTGCCAGCAGCCAAGATGACAAAGGACATTCGTACAATGAGCAGTTCTTC
CASSQDDKGHSYNEQFF
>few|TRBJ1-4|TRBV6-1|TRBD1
TGTGCCAGCAGTGACCGAAGACAGGGCCAACTGTTTTTT
CASSDRRQGQLFF
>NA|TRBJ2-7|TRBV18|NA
TGTGCCAGCTCACCACCGGTGAGGGACGAGCAGTACTTC
CASSPPVRDEQYF
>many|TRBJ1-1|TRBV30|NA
TGTGCCTGGAGGTATTATCGGGGGCGCACTGAAGCTTTCTTT
CAWRYYRGRTEAFF
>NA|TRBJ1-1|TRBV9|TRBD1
TGTGCCAGCAGCAACAGGGGTAACACTGAAGCTTTCTTT
CASSNRGNTEAFF
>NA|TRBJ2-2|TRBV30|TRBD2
TGTGCCTGGAGGCCTAGCGGGAGTTCGACCGGGGAGCTGTTTTTT
CAWRPSGSSTGELFF
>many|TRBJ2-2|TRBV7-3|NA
TGTGCCAGCAGCTCCCGGACTACGAACACCGGGGAGCTGTTTTTT
CASSSRTTNTGELFF
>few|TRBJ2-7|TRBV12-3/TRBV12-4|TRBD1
TGTGCCAGCGGACCGACAGGGGCCTACGAGCAGTACTTC
CASGPTGAYEQYF
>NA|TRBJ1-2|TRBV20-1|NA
TGCAGTGCTGGCAGGGGCATCGGCGATGGCTACACCTTC
CSAGRGIGDGYTF
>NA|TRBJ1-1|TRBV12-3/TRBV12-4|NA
TGTGCCAGCAGACCCAAGGGCCGGAACACTGAAGCTTTCTTT
CASRPKGRNTEAFF
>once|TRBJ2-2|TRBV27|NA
TGTGCCAGCAGTTTATCTAGGGGGAGAAGGACCGGGGAGCTGTTTTTT
CASSLSRGRRTGELFF
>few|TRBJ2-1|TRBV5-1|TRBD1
TGCGCCAGCAGCTTGACACTAACAGGGGGCTACAATGAGCAGTTCTTC
CASSLTLTGGYNEQFF
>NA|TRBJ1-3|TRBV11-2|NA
TGTGCCAGCAGCTTAGTACCGCGGAGCTCTGGAAACACCATATATTTT
CASSLVPRSSGNTIYF
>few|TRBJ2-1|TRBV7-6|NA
TGTGCCAGCAGCTTAGGTGGGCACTACAATGAGCAGTTCTTC
CASSLGGHYNEQFF
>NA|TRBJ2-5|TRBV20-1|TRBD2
TGCAGTGCTAGTGGGGCGGGAGGGCAAGAGACCCAGTACTTC
CSASGAGGQETQYF
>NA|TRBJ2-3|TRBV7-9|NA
TGTGCCAGCAGCCCCCGGGACCACACAGATACGCAGTATTTT
CASSPRDHTDTQYF
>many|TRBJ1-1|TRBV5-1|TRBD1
TGCGCCAGCAGCTTGGCCTGGACAGGGGGCACTGAAGCTTTCTTT
CASSLAWTGGTEAFF
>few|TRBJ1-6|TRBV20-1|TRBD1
TGCAGTGCTAGAGATCGGTTTAAGGGGGCTAACGATTCACCCCTCCACTTT
CSARDRFKGANDSPLHF
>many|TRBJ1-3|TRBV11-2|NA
TGTGCCAGCAGCCAAGGGACACGGCAGCTATTGGCTGGAAACACCATATATTTT
CASSQGTRQLLAGNTIYF
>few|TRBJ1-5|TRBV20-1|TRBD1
TGCAGTGCCACACCGACAGGGGTAGGCCAGCCCCAGCATTTT
CSATPTGVGQPQHF
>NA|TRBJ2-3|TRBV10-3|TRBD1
TGTGCCGCCAAGCCGGGACAGAACACAGATACGCAGTATTTT
CAAKPGQNTDTQYF
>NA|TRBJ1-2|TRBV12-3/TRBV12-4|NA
TGTGCCAGCAGTTTAGGAGGGTCTGGCTATGGCTACACCTTC
CASSLGGSGYGYTF
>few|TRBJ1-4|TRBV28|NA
TGTGCCAGCAGCTCCCGCGGGCAGGGAAGTGCGACTAATGAAAAACTGTTTTTT
CASSSRGQGSATNEKLFF
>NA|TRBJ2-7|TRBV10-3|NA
TGTGCCACGCAACCTCCAGGGAGGAGCGAGCAGTACTTC
CATQPPGRSEQYF
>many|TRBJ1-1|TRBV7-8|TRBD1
TGTGCCAGCAGCCTAGAACCGGGACAGGGCAACACTGAAGCTTTCTTT
CASSLEPGQGNTEAFF
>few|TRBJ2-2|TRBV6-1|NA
TGTGCCAGCAGTGGTAGCGTAAACACCGGGGAGCTGTTTTTT
CASSGSVNTGELFF
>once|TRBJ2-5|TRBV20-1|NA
TGCAGGCCTAGAATTGGCGTAGAGACCCAGTACTTC
CRPRIGVETQYF
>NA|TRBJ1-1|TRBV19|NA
TGTGCCAGTAGTACCTATACAGGGACGAACGGTGAAGCTTTCTTT
CASSTYTGTNGEAFF
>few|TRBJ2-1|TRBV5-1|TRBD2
TGCGCCAGCAGAAGGACTAGCGGGAGTGATGAGCAGTTCTTC
CASRRTSGSDEQFF
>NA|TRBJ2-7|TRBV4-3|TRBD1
TGCGCCAGCAGCCAAGGGAGACAGGGGCCCTACGAGCAGTACTTC
CASSQGRQGPYEQYF
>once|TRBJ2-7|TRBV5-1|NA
TGCGCCAGCTCAACGGGCTCGGGCTACGAGCAGTACTTC
CASSTGSGYEQYF
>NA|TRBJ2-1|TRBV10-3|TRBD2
TGTGCCATCAGGGACCGGGGGGGCTCCTACAATGAGCAGTTCTTC
CAIRDRGGSYNEQFF
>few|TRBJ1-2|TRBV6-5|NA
TGTGCCAGCAGTTACTCCGCCCGGAGGACGGGCTACACCTTC
CASSYSARRTGYTF